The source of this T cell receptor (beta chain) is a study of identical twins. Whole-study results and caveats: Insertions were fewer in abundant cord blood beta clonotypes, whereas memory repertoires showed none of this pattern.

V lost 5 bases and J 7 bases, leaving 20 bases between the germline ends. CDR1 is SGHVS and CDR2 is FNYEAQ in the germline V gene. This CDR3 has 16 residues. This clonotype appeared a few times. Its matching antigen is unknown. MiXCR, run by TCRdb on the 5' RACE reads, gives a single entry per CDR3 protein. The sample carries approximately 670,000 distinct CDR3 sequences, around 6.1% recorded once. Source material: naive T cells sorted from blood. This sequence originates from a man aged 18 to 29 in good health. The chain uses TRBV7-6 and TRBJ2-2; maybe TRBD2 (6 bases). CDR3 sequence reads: CASSLDGRGNGGELFF. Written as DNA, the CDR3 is TGTGCCAGCAGCCTCGACGGGAGAGGAAACGGCGGGGAGCTGTTTTTT.